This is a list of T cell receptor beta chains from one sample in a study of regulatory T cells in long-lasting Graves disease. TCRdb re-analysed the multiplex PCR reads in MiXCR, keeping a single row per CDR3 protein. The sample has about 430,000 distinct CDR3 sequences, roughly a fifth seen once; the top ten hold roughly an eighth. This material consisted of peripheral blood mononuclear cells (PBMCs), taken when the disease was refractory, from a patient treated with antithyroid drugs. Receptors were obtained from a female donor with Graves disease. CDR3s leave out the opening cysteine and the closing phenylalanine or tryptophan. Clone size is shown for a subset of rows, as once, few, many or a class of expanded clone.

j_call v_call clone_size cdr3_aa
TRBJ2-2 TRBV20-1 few SARASRTSANTGELF
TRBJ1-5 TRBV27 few ASSPLLVYRSNQPQH
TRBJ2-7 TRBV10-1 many ASSLTRTGESYEQY
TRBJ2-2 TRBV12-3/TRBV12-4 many AVLPGAGNTGELF
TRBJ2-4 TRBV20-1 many SARDREGVDRPGNIQY
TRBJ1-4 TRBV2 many ASRAGQDFAKLF
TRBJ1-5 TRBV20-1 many SARASNQPQH
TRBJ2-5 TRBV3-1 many ATRGDRETQY
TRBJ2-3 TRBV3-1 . ASSIPGVTDTQY
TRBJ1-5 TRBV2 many ASSEVDWGTPQH
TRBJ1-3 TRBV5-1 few ASSKGPGSGNTIY
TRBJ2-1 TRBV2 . ASSEAATPPNEQF
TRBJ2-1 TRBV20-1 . SARDRTAYNEQF
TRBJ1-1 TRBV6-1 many ASSSGTAGFTEAF
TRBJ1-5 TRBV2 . ASRARQGGQPQH
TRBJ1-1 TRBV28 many ASRKGGNTEAF
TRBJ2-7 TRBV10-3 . AISLGSPYEQY
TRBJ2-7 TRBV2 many ASSEQNSGRPIEQY
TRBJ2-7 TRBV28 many ASSLWRDRIYEQY
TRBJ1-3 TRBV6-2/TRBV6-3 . ASSYSRQGNSGNTIY
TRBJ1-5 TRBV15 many ATSRVGINQPQH
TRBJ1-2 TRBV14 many ASSQNRRRENYGYT
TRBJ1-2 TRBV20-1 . SAKGQLNYGYT
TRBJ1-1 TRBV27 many ASSLGPSNTEAF
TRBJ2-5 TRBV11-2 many ASSPTRGIEVETQY
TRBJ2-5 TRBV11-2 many ASGRLAGGETQY
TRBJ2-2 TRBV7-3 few ASSVGQARSGELF